This T cell receptor beta chain was identified during a study of PD-L1 blockade in urothelial cancer. The protocol was immunoSEQ multiplex PCR, while the TCRdb copy is restricted to in-frame clones and leaves out a portion. The sample lists about 76,000 clones, under 95% occurring once. This sample's time point: peripheral blood 6 weeks after treatment start. Pretreatment and on-treatment blood mononuclear cell samples were taken, totaling between 1 and 8 time points per patient. V lost 3 bases to trimming and J lost 4 bases, with 6 bases between them. Per the germline V gene, CDR1 is MDHEN and CDR2 is SYDVKM. This CDR3 spans 12 amino acids.

The receptor comes from a woman older than 75 with urothelial cancer. The chain uses TRBV28 and TRBJ1-2; the D is unclear. Sequenced material: PBMCs, taken around atezolizumab (anti-PD-L1) treatment. The CDR3 region has the DNA TGTGCCAGCAGTTTGACGGGCTATGGCTACACCTTC. This codes for CASSLTGYGYTF.